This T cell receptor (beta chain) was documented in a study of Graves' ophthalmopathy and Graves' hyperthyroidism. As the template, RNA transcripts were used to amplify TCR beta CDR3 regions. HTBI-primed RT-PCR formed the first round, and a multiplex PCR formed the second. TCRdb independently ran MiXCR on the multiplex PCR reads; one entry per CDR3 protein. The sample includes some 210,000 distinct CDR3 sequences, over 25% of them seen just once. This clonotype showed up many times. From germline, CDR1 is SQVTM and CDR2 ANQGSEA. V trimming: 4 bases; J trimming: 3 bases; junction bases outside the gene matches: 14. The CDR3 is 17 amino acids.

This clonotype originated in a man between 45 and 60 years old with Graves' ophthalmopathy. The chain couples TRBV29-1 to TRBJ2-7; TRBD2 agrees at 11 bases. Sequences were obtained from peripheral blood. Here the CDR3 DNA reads TGCAGCGTTGTAAGTGGTCTAGCGGGAGGAATATACTACGAGCAGTACTTC. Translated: CSVVSGLAGGIYYEQYF.